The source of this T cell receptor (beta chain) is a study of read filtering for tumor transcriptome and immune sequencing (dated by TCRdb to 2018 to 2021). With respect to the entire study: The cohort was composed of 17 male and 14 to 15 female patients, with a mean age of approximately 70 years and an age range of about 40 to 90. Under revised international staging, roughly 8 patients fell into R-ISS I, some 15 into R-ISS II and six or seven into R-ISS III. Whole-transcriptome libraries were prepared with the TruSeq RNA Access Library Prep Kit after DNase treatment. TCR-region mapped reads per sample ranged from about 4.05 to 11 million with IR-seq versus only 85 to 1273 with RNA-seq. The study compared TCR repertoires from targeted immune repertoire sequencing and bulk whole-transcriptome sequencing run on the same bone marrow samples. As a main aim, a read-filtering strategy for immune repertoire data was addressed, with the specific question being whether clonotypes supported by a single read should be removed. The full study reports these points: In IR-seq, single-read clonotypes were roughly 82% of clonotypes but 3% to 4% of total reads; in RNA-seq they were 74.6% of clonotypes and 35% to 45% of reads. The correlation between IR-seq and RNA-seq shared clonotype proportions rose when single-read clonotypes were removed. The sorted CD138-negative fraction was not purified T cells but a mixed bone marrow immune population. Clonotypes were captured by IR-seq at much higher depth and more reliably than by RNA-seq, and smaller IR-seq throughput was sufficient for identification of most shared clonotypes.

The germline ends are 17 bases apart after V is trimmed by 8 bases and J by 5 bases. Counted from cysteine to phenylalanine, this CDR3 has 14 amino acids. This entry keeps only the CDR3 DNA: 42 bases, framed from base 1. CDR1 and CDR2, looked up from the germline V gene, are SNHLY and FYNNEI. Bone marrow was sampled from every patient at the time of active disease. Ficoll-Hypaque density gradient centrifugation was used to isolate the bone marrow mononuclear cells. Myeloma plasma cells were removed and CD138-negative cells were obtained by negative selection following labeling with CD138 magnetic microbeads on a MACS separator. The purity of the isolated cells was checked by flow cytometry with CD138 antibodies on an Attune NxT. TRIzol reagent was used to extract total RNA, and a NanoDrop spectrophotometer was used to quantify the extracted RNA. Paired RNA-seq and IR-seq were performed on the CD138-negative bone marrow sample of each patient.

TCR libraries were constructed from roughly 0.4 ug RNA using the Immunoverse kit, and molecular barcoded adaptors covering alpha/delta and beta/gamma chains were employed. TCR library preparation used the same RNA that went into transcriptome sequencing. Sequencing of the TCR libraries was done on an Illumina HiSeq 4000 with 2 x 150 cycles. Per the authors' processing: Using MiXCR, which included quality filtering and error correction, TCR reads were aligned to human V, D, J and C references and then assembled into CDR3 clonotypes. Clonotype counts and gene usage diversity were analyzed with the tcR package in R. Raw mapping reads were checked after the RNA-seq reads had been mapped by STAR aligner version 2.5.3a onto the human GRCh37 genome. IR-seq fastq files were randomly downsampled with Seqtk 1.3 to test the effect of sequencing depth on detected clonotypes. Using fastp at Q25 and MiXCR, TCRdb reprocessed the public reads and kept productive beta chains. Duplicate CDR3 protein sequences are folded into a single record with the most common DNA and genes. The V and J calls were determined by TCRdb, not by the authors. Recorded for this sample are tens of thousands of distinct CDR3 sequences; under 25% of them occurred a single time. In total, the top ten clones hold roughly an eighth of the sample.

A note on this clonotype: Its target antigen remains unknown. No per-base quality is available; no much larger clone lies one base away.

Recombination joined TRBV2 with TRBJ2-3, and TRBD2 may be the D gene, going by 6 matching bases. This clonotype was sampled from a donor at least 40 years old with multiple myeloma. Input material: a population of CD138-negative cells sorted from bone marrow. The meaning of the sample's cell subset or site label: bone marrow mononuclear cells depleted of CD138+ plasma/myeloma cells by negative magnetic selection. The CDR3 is CASWAGMAGDTQYF. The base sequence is TGTGCCAGCTGGGCGGGGATGGCTGGAGATACGCAGTATTTT.